The 20 T cell receptor beta chains below all came from one sample that was sequenced in a study of regulatory T cells in long-lasting Graves disease. Time point described: persistent/refractory GD, antithyroid drugs over 5 years with positive TRAb. Construction of the TCR library relied on RNA isolated from PBMCs. In building TCR beta libraries, iRepertoire HTBI primers were used together with Arm-PCR of CDR3 regions. From the multiplex PCR reads, TCRdb called clonotypes with MiXCR, one entry per CDR3 protein. The repertoire holds 300,000 to 350,000 distinct CDR3 sequences, roughly a fifth seen once, with less than 30% in the top ten. Sequenced material: peripheral blood mononuclear cells (PBMCs), taken when the disease was refractory, from a patient treated with antithyroid drugs. These receptors were collected from a female donor with Graves disease.

As regards this clonotype: Germline and junction disagree at one end, which may indicate a read error. J is TRBJ2-5 and V is TRBV3-1; D is undetermined. This CDR3 contains 11 residues. Germline V lookup: CDR1 LGHDT, CDR2 YNNKEL (reference sequence). CDR3 region: CAGSPGKTQYF. In DNA form, the CDR3 reads TGTGCCGGCAGCCCGGGCAAGACCCAGTACTTC.

This clonotype was picked up many times. This chain uses TRBV30 with TRBJ2-7, with 10 bases identical to TRBD1. Germline V lookup: CDR1 GTSNPN, CDR2 SVGIG (reference sequence). The V segment lost 3 bases and the J segment 6 bases; nucleotides outside the gene matches: 2. The CDR3 loop spans 12 amino acids. The CDR3 reads CAWRGTGVEQYF. The CDR3, as DNA: TGTGCCTGGAGAGGGACAGGGGTCGAGCAGTACTTC.

This clonotype was observed at least ten times. The chain recombines TRBV24-1 with TRBJ1-2, with D possibly TRBD1 on 5 matching bases. Germline CDR1 and CDR2: KGHDR and SFDVKD. The CDR3 is made up of 15 amino acids. With 3 bases removed from V and 0 bases from J, the gap between germline ends came to 10 bases. CDR3 DNA sequence: TGTGCCACCAGTGATGGAGTGACAGCTAACTATGGCTACACCTTC. Translated: CATSDGVTANYGYTF.

This clonotype has ten or more counts. V gene TRBV20-1 combines with J gene TRBJ1-2; the D is unclear. Germline V CDR1 and CDR2: DFQATT, SNEGSKA (reference sequence). CDR3 size: 14 residues. Between the trimmed V and J ends, which lost 6 bases and 4 bases, there was a span of 18 bases. The CDR3: CSASETRGFYGYTF. CDR3 coding DNA: TGCAGTGCCTCGGAAACAAGAGGGTTCTATGGCTACACCTTC.

There are many counts of this clonotype. The chain uses TRBV6-1 and TRBJ1-2; D perhaps matches TRBD1 (5 bases). Germline V gene lookup returns CDR1 MNHNS and CDR2 SASEGT. Deletions cut 0 bases from V and 5 bases from J, with 13 bases between. This CDR3 region has 15 residues. This chain's CDR3 is CASSEAWTGGYGYTF. The CDR3 DNA sequence: TGTGCCAGCAGTGAAGCCTGGACGGGGGGATATGGCTACACCTTC.

There are many counts of this clonotype. The J gene is TRBJ2-7, the V gene TRBV12-3 or TRBV12-4; 9 nucleotides align to TRBD1. Germline trimming cut 5 bases from V and 5 bases from J; bases unmatched to any gene: 10. The CDR3 length is 15 residues. CDR3 amino acids: CASSVRDRVFDEQYF. The CDR3, as DNA: TGTGCCAGCAGTGTCCGGGACAGGGTTTTCGACGAGCAGTACTTC.

In this sample, this clonotype turned up once. A single base is all that separates this from a far larger clone, so a read error is likely. The chain links TRBV7-2 to TRBJ1-1, with D uncertain. There are 13 residues in the CDR3. Trimming cost V 5 bases and J 4 bases, with 11 bases left between them. Germline CDR1 and CDR2: SGHTA and FQGNSA. The CDR3 is CASSPDLITEAFF. In DNA, the CDR3 is TGTGCCAGCAGCCCTGATCTGATCACTGAAGCTTTCTTT.

V usage is TRBV20-1 and J usage is TRBJ2-1; 8 nucleotides match TRBD2. This CDR3 has 15 amino acids. With V trimmed by 0 bases and J by 4 bases, 5 bases remained unmatched. Germline CDR1 reads DFQATT; CDR2 reads SNEGSKA (reference sequence). The chain's CDR3 is CSARDLTSGYNEQFF. The DNA of the CDR3 is TGCAGTGCTAGAGATCTAACTAGCGGTTACAATGAGCAGTTCTTC.

The chain joins TRBV7-3 to TRBJ2-7; D is undetermined. The CDR3 is 12 amino acids. Per germline, CDR1 SGHTA and CDR2 FQGTGA. CDR3 in DNA: TGTTTGTTTCCAACCACGACCTACGAGCAGTACTTC. Translating it yields CLFPTTTYEQYF.

The table lists this clonotype with many counts. This rearrangement joins TRBV6-1 to TRBJ2-7; TRBD1 aligns across 11 bases. CDR1 is MNHNS, CDR2 SASEGT, per germline. This CDR3 has 15 amino acids. V gave up 7 bases and J gave up 5 bases; unmatched junction bases: 10. The CDR3 DNA reads as TGTGCCAGCACCGAGAGGACAGGGGGCATTGACGAGCAGTACTTC. Protein sequence: CASTERTGGIDEQYF.

This clonotype was counted at least ten times. The chain carries TRBV6-5 and TRBJ1-6; a possible D gene is TRBD1 (5 bases). CDR3 length: 18 amino acids. Germline assignment: CDR1 MNHEY and CDR2 SVGAGI. Trimming cost V 2 bases and J 5 bases, with 19 bases left between them. The DNA for the CDR3 is TGTGCCAGCAGTTACCTTAGACTGGACAAGCTGCATAATTCACCCCTCCACTTT. Its translation is CASSYLRLDKLHNSPLHF.

CDR3 DNA: TGTGCCAGTAGTAACCTAGGAGGGGACACTGAAGCTTTCTTT. Amino acid sequence: CASSNLGGDTEAFF. The chain employs TRBV19 and TRBJ1-1; tentatively, D is TRBD1 (5 bases). Germline V gene data show CDR1 as LNHDA and CDR2 as SQIVND (reference sequence). Trimming stripped 4 bases from V and 3 bases from J, with 12 bases between. The CDR3 loop spans 14 amino acids.

With regard to this clonotype: A much larger clone lies one base from this, so it may be a read error. The chain uses TRBV11-3 and TRBJ2-7; 7 nucleotides match TRBD1. The length of the CDR3 is 14 residues. CDR1 is SGHNT and CDR2 is YENEEA in the germline V gene. The CDR3 region has the DNA TGTGCCGGCAGCTCTAGACAGGGAGTTGACGAGCAGTACTTC. It is translated as CAGSSRQGVDEQYF.

Written as DNA, the CDR3 is TGTGCCAGCAGTTACTTTGAGGGGACCGGGGAGCTGTTTTTT. Translated: CASSYFEGTGELFF. The chain links TRBV6-5 to TRBJ2-2; perhaps D is TRBD1 or TRBD2 (5 bases each). Trimming took 1 base from V and 5 from J, leaving 8 bases between them. CDR1 is MNHEY, CDR2 SVGAGI, per germline. CDR3 size: 14 residues.

This clonotype came up many times. This chain connects TRBV19 to TRBJ2-2; TRBD2 might be the D (6 bases). The length of the CDR3 is 11 residues. The germline V and J ends were trimmed by 5 bases and 14 bases, with 12 bases remaining between them. The germline CDR1 and CDR2 sequences are LNHDA and SQIVND (reference sequence). The CDR3 protein is CASSLPGELFF. The CDR3 DNA reads TGTGCCAGTAGTCTCCCGGGAGAACTGTTTTTT.

This clonotype occurred many times. This chain uses TRBV5-1 with TRBJ2-7; TRBD2 matches at 15 bases. The CDR3 sequence is 15 residues long. After removal of 3 bases from V and 6 bases from J, the junction contained 4 bases not matched to a gene. Germline values: CDR1 SGHRS, CDR2 YFSETQ. The DNA of the CDR3 is TGCGCCAGCAGCTGGGGGACTAGCGGGAGGAGCGAGCAGTACTTC. It encodes CASSWGTSGRSEQYF. The complete variable domain, with remaining parts taken from reference TRBV5-1 and TRBJ2-7, reads KAGVTQTPRYLIKTRGQQVTLSCSPISGHRSVSWYQQTPGQGLQFLFEYFSETQRNKGNFPGRFSGRQFSNSRSEMNVSTLELGDSALYLCASSWGTSGRSEQYFGPGTRLTVT.

This clonotype was picked up many times. The CDR3 sequence is CASSLRTGHSPLHF. In DNA form, the CDR3 reads TGTGCCAGCAGCCTGAGGACAGGCCATTCACCCCTCCACTTT. V is TRBV9 and J is TRBJ1-6; 7 positions match TRBD1. V was pared by 4 bases and J by 8 bases, with 6 bases of the junction left unmatched. Germline assignment: CDR1 SGDLS and CDR2 YYNGEE. This CDR3 is built from 14 residues. Full variable domain (remainder filled in from reference TRBV9 and TRBJ1-6): DSGVTQTPKHLITATGQRVTLRCSPRSGDLSVYWYQQSLDQGLQFLIQYYNGEERAKGNILERFSAQQFPDLHSELNLSSLELGDSALYFCASSLRTGHSPLHFGNGTRLTVT.

The DNA for the CDR3 is TGTGCCAGCAGTGGTACTAGCGCCCCCACCGGGGAGCTGTTTTTT. Translation gives CASSGTSAPTGELFF. The rearrangement links TRBV6-1 to TRBJ2-2; 7 positions agree with TRBD2. J gave up 4 bases and V 4 bases, and 6 bases lay outside the gene matches. The CDR3 loop spans 15 amino acids. Germline V CDR1 and CDR2: MNHNS, SASEGT.

This clonotype was counted at least ten times. The J gene is TRBJ1-1, the V gene TRBV12-3 or TRBV12-4; tentative D call: TRBD1 (5 bases). V was shortened by 4 bases and J by 2 bases, with 17 bases between the two germline ends. The CDR3 is 16 residues long. The CDR3 is CASSSPRRGLNTEAFF. CDR3 DNA sequence: TGTGCCAGCAGTTCTCCAAGACGGGGCTTAAACACTGAAGCTTTCTTT.

The V call is TRBV6-1, the J call TRBJ2-1; 11 bases agree with TRBD2. With V trimmed by 6 bases and J by 8 bases, 6 bases remained unmatched. The length of the CDR3 is 14 residues. Germline assignment: CDR1 MNHNS and CDR2 SASEGT. The CDR3 coding sequence is TGTGCCAGCAGGCCGGGACTAGCGGCCGATGAGCAGTTCTTC. Translated, it gives CASRPGLAADEQFF.